These 9 T cell receptor beta chains originate from one sample sequenced in a study of T cell repertoires in cytomegalovirus infection. TCRdb reprocessed the reads with MiXCR, giving one entry per CDR3 protein. Found here are about 680,000 distinct CDR3 sequences, 20% to 30% of them singletons; the top ten hold around 8%. Sequenced material: CD8+ T cells from PBMCs. The receptors come from a human donor in good health (CMV status not recorded). Some clones in this sample may be carry-over from other donors' samples.

This clonotype was counted only a few times. The chain uses TRBV4-1 and TRBJ1-1, with 7 positions matching TRBD1. The ends lost 3 bases at V and 8 bases at J; junction bases unmatched: 3. CDR3 length: 12 residues. Germline V gene lookup returns CDR1 MGHRA and CDR2 YSYEKL. The CDR3 region has the DNA TGCGCCAGCAGCCACATGACAGGGGAAGCTTTCTTT. Its translation is CASSHMTGEAFF.

The rearrangement joins TRBV5-5 to TRBJ1-3; D is possibly TRBD1 (5 bases). There are 18 residues in the CDR3. The V end lost 0 bases, the J end lost 0 bases, and 16 bases lay between the germline ends. Germline V lookup: CDR1 SGHKS, CDR2 YYEKEE (reference sequence). The CDR3 reads CASSLAGQGSISGNTIYF. DNA of the CDR3: TGTGCCAGCAGCTTGGCTGGTCAGGGATCGATCTCTGGAAACACCATATATTTT.

The table lists this clonotype with many counts. The chain carries TRBV6-5 and TRBJ2-5; 7 bases match TRBD1. Trimming cost V 0 bases and J 4 bases; bases outside gene matches: 2. Germline V gene lookup returns CDR1 MNHEY and CDR2 SVGAGI. This CDR3 is 14 amino acids long. The CDR3 sequence is CASSYSAGGETQYF. CDR3 DNA: TGTGCCAGCAGTTACTCGGCAGGGGGAGAGACCCAGTACTTC.

This clonotype was counted a few times. This rearrangement joins TRBV7-8 to TRBJ2-3; TRBD1 matches 9 bases. The CDR3 spans 15 residues. V lost 5 bases and J lost 3; bases outside the gene matches: 6. From germline, CDR1 is SGHVS and CDR2 FQNEAQ. The CDR3 coding sequence is TGTGCCAGCAGCCCGGGGGACAGGGTAACAGATACGCAGTATTTT. It codes for CASSPGDRVTDTQYF.

The chain employs TRBV15 and TRBJ2-3, with 12 bases aligning to TRBD1. V dropped 6 bases and J dropped 6; count of bases not matched to a gene: 7. Germline CDR1 LNHNV, CDR2 YYDKDF (reference sequence). The CDR3 sequence is 15 residues long. The CDR3 spells CATRPGQGATDTQYF. The CDR3 nucleotides read TGTGCCACCAGGCCGGGACAGGGGGCAACCGATACGCAGTATTTT.

The chain is built from TRBV6-5 and TRBJ2-3; TRBD2 agrees at 7 bases. The CDR3 is made up of 14 amino acids. With 6 bases clipped from V and 6 bases from J, the junction kept 9 bases outside the gene matches. Germline V gene data show CDR1 as MNHEY and CDR2 as SVGAGI. The CDR3 is CASRLMGGGDTQYF. The CDR3 nucleotides are TGTGCCAGCAGATTAATGGGGGGGGGGGATACGCAGTATTTT.

This clonotype was seen ten or more times. This chain links TRBV6-2 or TRBV6-3 with TRBJ2-1; 7 nucleotides match TRBD1. Trimming at V came to 5 bases and at J to 4 bases, leaving 11 bases not matched to a gene. Looked up from germline, CDR1 is MNHEY and CDR2 is SVGEGT. CDR3 length: 16 amino acids. The CDR3 spells CASSPFRQGEYNEQFF. In nucleotides, the CDR3 is TGTGCCAGCAGTCCTTTCAGACAGGGAGAATACAATGAGCAGTTCTTC.

The CDR3 sequence is CAISEMPGQGYYGYTF. CDR3 nucleotide sequence: TGTGCCATCAGTGAGATGCCGGGACAGGGATACTATGGCTACACCTTC. The chain combines TRBV10-3 with TRBJ1-2; 9 bases align to TRBD1. Per the germline V gene, CDR1 is ENHRY and CDR2 is SYGVKD. This CDR3 spans 16 amino acids. V was clipped by 2 bases and J by 3 bases; unmatched bases: 7.

The sample holds a few counts of this clonotype. The chain carries TRBV6-1 and TRBJ2-7; perhaps TRBD1 as D (6 bases). CDR3 length equals 15 residues. The germline V gene has CDR1 MNHNS and CDR2 SASEGT. The germline V and J ends were trimmed by 3 bases and 0 bases, with 12 bases remaining between them. CDR3 DNA sequence: TGTGCCAGCAGTGAGTATCAGGGGAGCTCCTACGAGCAGTACGTC. It is translated as CASSEYQGSSYEQYV.